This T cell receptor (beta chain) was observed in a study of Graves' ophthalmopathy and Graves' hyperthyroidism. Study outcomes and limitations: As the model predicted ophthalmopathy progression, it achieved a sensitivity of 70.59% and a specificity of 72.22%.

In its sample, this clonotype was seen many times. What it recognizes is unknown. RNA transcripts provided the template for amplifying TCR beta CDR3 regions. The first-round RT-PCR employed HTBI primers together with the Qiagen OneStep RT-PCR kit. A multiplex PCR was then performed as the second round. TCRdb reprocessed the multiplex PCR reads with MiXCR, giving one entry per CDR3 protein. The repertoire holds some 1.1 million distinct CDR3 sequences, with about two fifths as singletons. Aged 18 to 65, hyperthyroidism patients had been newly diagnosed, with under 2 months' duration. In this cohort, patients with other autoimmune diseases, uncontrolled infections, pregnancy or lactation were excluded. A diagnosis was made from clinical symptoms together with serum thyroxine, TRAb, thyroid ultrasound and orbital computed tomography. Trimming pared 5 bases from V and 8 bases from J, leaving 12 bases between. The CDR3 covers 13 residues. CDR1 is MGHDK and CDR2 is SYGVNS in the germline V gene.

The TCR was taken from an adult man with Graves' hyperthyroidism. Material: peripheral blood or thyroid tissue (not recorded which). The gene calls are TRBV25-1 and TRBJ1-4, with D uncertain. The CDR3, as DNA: TGTGCCAGCAGTAGCAGGCTGTTAGAAAAACTGTTTTTT. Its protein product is CASSSRLLEKLFF.